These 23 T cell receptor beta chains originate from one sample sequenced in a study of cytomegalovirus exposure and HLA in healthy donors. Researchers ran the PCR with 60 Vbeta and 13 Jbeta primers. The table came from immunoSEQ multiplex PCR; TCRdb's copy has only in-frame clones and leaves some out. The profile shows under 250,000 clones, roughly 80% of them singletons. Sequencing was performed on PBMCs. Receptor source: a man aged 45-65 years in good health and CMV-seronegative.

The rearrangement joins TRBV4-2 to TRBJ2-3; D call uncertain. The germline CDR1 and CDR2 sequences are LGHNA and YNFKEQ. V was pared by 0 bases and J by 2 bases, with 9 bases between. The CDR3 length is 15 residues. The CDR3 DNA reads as TGTGCCAGCAGCCAAGAAGGAGCGTCCACAGATACGCAGTATTTT. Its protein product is CASSQEGASTDTQYF.

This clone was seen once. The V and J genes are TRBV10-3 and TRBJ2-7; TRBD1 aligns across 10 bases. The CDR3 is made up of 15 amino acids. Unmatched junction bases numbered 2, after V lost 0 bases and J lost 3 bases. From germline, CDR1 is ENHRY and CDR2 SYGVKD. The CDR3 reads CAISESRTGGYEQYF. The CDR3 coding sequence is TGTGCCATCAGTGAGTCGAGGACAGGGGGCTACGAGCAGTACTTC.

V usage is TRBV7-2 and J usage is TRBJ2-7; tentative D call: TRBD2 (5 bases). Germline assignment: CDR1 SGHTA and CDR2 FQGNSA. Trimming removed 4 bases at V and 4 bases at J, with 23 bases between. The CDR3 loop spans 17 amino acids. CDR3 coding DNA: TGTGCCAGCAGCTATTTGGTGCAGCGGAGCCCAAATTACGAGCAGTACTTC. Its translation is CASSYLVQRSPNYEQYF.

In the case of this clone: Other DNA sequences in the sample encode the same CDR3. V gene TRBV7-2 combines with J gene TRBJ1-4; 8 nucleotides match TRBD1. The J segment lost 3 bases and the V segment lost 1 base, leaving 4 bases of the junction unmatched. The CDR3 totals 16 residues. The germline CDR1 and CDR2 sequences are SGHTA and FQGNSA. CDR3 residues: CASSLGTGRSNEKLFF. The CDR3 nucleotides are TGTGCCAGCAGCTTAGGGACAGGGCGGTCTAATGAAAAACTGTTTTTT.

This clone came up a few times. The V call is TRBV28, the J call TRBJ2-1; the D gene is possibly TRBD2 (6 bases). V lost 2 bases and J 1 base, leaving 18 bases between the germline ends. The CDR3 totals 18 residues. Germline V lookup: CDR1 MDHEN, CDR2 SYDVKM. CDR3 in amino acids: CASSLDPLSSESYNEQFF. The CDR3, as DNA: TGTGCCAGCAGTTTAGACCCACTCTCTAGCGAGTCCTACAATGAGCAGTTCTTC.

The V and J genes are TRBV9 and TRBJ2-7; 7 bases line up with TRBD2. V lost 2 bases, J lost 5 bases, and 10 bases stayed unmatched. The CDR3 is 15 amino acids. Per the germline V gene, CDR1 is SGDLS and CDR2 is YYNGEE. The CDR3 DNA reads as TGTGCCAGCAGCGTTGTCGGAGGGAGGGGTCACGAGCAGTACTTC. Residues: CASSVVGGRGHEQYF.

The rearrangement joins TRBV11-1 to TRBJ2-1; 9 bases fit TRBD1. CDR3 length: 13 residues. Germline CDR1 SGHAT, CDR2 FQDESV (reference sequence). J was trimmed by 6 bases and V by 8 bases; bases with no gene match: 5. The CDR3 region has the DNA TGTGCCAGCGGGAACAGGGGGCCCAATGAGCAGTTCTTC. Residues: CASGNRGPNEQFF.

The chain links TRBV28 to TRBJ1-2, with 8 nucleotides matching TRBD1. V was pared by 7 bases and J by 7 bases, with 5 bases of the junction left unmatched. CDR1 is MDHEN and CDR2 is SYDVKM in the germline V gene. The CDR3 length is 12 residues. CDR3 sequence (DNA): TGTGCCAGCACAGGGGGCGTCGGTGGCTACACCTTC. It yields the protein CASTGGVGGYTF.

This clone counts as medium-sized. The CDR3: CASSEEGNQPQHF. DNA of the CDR3: TGTGCCAGCAGTGAGGAGGGCAATCAGCCCCAGCATTTT. The chain links TRBV6-4 to TRBJ1-5; no firm D call. From germline, CDR1 is MRHNA and CDR2 SNTAGT. Trimming took off 3 bases at V and 2 bases at J, with 5 bases between the two ends. The length of the CDR3 is 13 residues.

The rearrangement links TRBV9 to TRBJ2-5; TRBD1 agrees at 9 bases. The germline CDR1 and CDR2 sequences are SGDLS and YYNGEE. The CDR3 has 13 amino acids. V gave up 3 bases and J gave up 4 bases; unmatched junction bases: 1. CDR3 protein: CASSEQGAETQYF. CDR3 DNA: TGTGCCAGCAGCGAACAGGGGGCAGAGACCCAGTACTTC.

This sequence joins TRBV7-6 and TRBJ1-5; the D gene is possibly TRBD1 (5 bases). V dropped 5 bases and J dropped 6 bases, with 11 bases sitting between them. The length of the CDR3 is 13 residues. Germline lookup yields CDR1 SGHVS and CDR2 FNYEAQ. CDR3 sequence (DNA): TGTGCCAGCAGCCCTGGGGCCGGTCAGCCCCAGCATTTT. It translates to CASSPGAGQPQHF.

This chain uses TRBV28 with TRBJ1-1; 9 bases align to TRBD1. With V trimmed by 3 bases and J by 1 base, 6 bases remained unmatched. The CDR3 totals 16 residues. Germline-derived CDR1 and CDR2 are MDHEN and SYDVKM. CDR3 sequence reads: CASSLAGTGSNTEAFF. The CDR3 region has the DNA TGTGCCAGCAGTTTGGCGGGGACAGGGTCGAACACTGAAGCTTTCTTT.

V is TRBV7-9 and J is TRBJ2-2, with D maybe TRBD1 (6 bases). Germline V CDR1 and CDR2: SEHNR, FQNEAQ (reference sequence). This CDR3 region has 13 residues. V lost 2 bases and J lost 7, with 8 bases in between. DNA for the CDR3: TGTGCCAGCAGCTTAAGGGGGAACGGGGAGCTGTTTTTT. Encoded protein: CASSLRGNGELFF.

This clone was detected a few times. The CDR3: CATSKGQGDHNEQYF. For the CDR3, the DNA is TGTGCCACCAGCAAAGGACAGGGAGATCACAACGAGCAGTACTTC. The rearrangement uses TRBV15 and TRBJ2-7, with 8 bases matching TRBD1. The junction had 10 bases not matched to a gene; V was cut back by 4 bases and J by 5 bases. The CDR3 runs 15 residues. Germline V gives CDR1 LNHNV, CDR2 YYDKDF (reference sequence).

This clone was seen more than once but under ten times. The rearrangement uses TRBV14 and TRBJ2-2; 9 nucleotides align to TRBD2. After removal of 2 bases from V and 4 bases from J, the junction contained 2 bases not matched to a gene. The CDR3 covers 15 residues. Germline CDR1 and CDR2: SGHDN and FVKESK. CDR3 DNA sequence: TGTGCCAGCAGCCAACTAGCGGGACCCACCGGGGAGCTGTTTTTT. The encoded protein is CASSQLAGPTGELFF.

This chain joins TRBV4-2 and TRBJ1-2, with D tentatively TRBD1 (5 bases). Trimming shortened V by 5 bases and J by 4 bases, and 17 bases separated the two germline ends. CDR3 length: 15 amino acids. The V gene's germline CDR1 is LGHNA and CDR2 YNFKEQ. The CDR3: CASSINRQSAYGYTF. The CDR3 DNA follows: TGTGCCAGCAGCATCAACAGACAGTCGGCCTATGGCTACACCTTC.

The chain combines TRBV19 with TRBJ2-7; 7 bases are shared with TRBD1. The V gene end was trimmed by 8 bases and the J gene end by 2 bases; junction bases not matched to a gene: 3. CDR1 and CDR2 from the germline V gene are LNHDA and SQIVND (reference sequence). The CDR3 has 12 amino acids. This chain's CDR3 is CASRDSPYEQYF. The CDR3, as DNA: TGTGCCAGTCGGGACAGTCCCTACGAGCAGTACTTC.

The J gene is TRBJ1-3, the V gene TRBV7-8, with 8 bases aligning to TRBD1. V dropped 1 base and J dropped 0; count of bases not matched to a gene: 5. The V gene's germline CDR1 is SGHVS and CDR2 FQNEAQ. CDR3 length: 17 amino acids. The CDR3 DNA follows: TGTGCCAGCAGCTTAGAGGGGACAGGCCTCTCTGGAAACACCATATATTTT. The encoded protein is CASSLEGTGLSGNTIYF.

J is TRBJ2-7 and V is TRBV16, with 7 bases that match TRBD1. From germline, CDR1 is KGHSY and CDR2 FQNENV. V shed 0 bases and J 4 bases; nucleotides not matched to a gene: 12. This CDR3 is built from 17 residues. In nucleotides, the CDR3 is TGTGCCAGCAGCCAATCGGTAGGACAGGACCAAATTTACGAGCAGTACTTC. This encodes CASSQSVGQDQIYEQYF.

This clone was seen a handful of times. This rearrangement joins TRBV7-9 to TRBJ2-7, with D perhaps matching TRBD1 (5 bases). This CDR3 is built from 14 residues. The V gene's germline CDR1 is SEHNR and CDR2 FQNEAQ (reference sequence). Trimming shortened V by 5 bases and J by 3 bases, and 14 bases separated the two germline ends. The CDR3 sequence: CASSPQGPGYEQYF. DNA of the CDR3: TGTGCCAGCAGCCCCCAGGGCCCGGGCTACGAGCAGTACTTC. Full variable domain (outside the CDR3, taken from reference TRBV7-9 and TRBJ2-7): DTGVSQNPRHKITKRGQNVTFRCDPISEHNRLYWYRQTLGQGPEFLTYFQNEAQLEKSRLLSDRFSAERPKGSFSTLEIQRTEQGDSAMYLCASSPQGPGYEQYFGPGTRLTVT.

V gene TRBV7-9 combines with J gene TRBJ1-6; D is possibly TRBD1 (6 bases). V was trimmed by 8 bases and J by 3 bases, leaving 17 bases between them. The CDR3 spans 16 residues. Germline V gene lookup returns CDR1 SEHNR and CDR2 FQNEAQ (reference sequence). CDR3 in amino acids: CASLDRADSYNSPLHF. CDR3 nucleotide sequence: TGTGCCAGCTTAGATCGAGCGGACAGCTATAATTCACCCCTCCACTTT.

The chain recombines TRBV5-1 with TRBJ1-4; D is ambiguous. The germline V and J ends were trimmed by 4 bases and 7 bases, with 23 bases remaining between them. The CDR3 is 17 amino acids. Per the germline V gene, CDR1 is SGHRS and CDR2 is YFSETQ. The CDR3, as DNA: TGCGCCAGCAGCCGCTCGACTAGGACGGGATGGGGTGAAAAACTGTTTTTT. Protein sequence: CASSRSTRTGWGEKLFF. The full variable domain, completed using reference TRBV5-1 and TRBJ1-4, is KAGVTQTPRYLIKTRGQQVTLSCSPISGHRSVSWYQQTPGQGLQFLFEYFSETQRNKGNFPGRFSGRQFSNSRSEMNVSTLELGDSALYLCASSRSTRTGWGEKLFFGSGTQLSVL.

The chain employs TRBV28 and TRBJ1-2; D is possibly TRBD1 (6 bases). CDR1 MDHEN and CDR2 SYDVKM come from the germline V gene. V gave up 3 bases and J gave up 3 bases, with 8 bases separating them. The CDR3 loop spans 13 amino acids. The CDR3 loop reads CASSFGQHYGYTF. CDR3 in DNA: TGTGCCAGCAGTTTCGGACAGCACTATGGCTACACCTTC.